This T cell receptor (beta chain) was found in a study of T-cell reconstitution after alpha-beta-depleted transplantation in children. Study outcomes and limitations: High day-60 TCRbeta diversity in some patients came from surviving recipient T cells and thymic progenitors. About two months after transplant, alpha-beta T cells reportedly came from several hundred expanded graft clones.

This clonotype was detected only once. Its antigen is not identified. The junction does not match germline at one end; this may be a read error. For TCRbeta, the library was prepared with unique molecular identifiers. TCRdb re-analysed the PCR reads in MiXCR, keeping a single row per CDR3 protein. Among 400,000 to 450,000 distinct CDR3 sequences, roughly two fifths were seen once, and the ten largest hold 27%. Germline V CDR1 and CDR2: MNHEY, SVGEGT. The CDR3 is 17 residues long. V is TRBV6-2 or TRBV6-3 and J is TRBJ2-1; 7 nucleotides line up with TRBD2. Material: PBMCs, obtained before TCRalphabeta/CD19-depleted stem cell transplant. This clonotype was obtained from a girl aged 2-9 years with aplastic anemia, due to receive a stem cell transplant. This CDR3 reads CASSYSTTRGRANEQFF. For the CDR3, the DNA is TGTGCAAGCAGTTACTCGACTACCCGCGGGAGAGCCAATGAGCAGTTCTTC.